The T cell receptor (beta chain) under discussion was sequenced for a study of regulatory T cells in long-lasting Graves disease. On the study more broadly: For under 3 months, newly diagnosed Graves' patients had been taking antithyroid drugs. Study findings and constraints: Possibly, accuracy suffered from the small sample size. Persistent Graves' patients showed less TCR diversity than newly diagnosed ones. Blood alone, not thyroid tissue, was studied.

The time point here: newly diagnosed GD, antithyroid drugs for less than 3 months. PBMC RNA was the source of the TCR library. This clonotype was counted many times. What it binds is unknown. Arm-PCR of CDR3 regions with iRepertoire HTBI primers generated TCR beta libraries. A single record per CDR3 protein comes from TCRdb applying MiXCR to the multiplex PCR reads. The table includes hundreds of thousands of distinct CDR3 sequences, 18% detected once. The CDR3 contains 19 residues. Germline CDR1 is SGHNT and CDR2 is YENEEA. Trimming cost V 4 bases and J 0 bases; bases outside gene matches: 12. The sequence derives from a female donor with Graves disease. The specimen comprised peripheral blood mononuclear cells (PBMCs), sampled at new diagnosis, from a patient treated with antithyroid drugs. The chain is built from TRBV11-3 and TRBJ1-4, with 9 bases aligning to TRBD1. The CDR3 DNA reads TGTGCCAGCAGCTCCCAAACAGGGGGCGGTGGGGCAACTAATGAAAAACTGTTTTTT. Its translation is CASSSQTGGGGATNEKLFF.